Listed here are 32 T cell receptor beta chains from one sample, sequenced in a study of graft-versus-host responses after intestinal transplantation. Assay used: immunoSEQ multiplex PCR; TCRdb lists only in-frame clones, some missing. The sample lists 15,000 to 20,000 clones, roughly a third occurring once. The sequencing used alloreactive CD4+ T cells from a mixed lymphocyte reaction culture, collected before transplantation. Subset described: CFSE-low proliferating T cells sorted from approximately six-day pre-transplant mixed lymphocyte reaction (GvH or HvG direction). These receptors were obtained from a human patient who was an organ donor for intestinal transplantation.

The chain couples TRBV6-5 to TRBJ2-3, with 7 positions matching TRBD1. This CDR3 has 14 amino acids. Germline CDR1 reads MNHEY; CDR2 reads SVGAGI. V trimming: 0 bases; J trimming: 5 bases; junction bases outside the gene matches: 2. The CDR3 nucleotides are TGTGCCAGCAGTTACTCGACAGGGCGAGATACGCAGTATTTT. Its protein product is CASSYSTGRDTQYF.

This clone was detected only a few times. The chain has TRBV28 and TRBJ1-5; a possible D gene is TRBD1 (5 bases). CDR3 length: 15 amino acids. Trimming left V 5 bases short and J 8 bases short, with 19 bases between. Germline-derived CDR1 and CDR2 are MDHEN and SYDVKM. CDR3 in amino acids: CASSGGGLGDEPQHF. The CDR3 nucleotides are TGTGCCAGCAGTGGTGGGGGTCTGGGGGACGAGCCCCAGCATTTT.

The rearrangement uses TRBV6-5 and TRBJ1-1; tentative D call: TRBD1 (6 bases). This CDR3 comprises 12 residues. With 5 bases removed from V and 12 bases from J, the gap between germline ends came to 16 bases. In germline, CDR1 is MNHEY, CDR2 SVGAGI. The CDR3 sequence is CASSEQGAETFF. The CDR3 DNA reads as TGTGCCAGCAGTGAACAGGGTGCGGAAACTTTCTTT.

V is TRBV10-3 and J is TRBJ2-1, with 10 bases that match TRBD2. V lost 6 bases, J lost 7 bases, and 0 bases stayed unmatched. Germline V gene sequence: CDR1 ENHRY, CDR2 SYGVKD. This CDR3 spans 12 amino acids. The CDR3 nucleotides are TGTGCCATCAGGACTAGCGGGAATGAGCAGTTCTTC. Translated, it gives CAIRTSGNEQFF.

The gene calls are TRBV6-1 and TRBJ2-7, with D perhaps TRBD1 (6 bases). This CDR3 contains 14 residues. V was shortened by 5 bases and J by 2 bases, with 13 bases between the two germline ends. Looked up from germline, CDR1 is MNHNS and CDR2 is SASEGT. The CDR3 region is CASSSRTAPYEQYF. CDR3 bases: TGTGCCAGCAGTTCGAGGACAGCCCCCTACGAGCAGTACTTC.

The rearrangement joins TRBV19 to TRBJ1-2, with unresolved D. The V and J ends lost 3 bases and 6 bases respectively, with 11 bases between them. There are 13 residues in the CDR3. CDR1 is LNHDA, CDR2 SQIVND, per germline (reference sequence). The CDR3 bases are TGTGCCAGTAGTATCAGTGTCAACGATGGCTACACCTTC. Translation: CASSISVNDGYTF.

This clone appeared a few times. The J gene is TRBJ2-1, the V gene TRBV5-1; the D is unclear. From germline, CDR1 is SGHRS and CDR2 YFSETQ. The V gene lost 1 base and the J gene lost 0 bases, with 8 bases spanning the gap. The CDR3 length is 15 residues. Here the CDR3 DNA reads TGCGCCAGCAGCTTGAGTTTGGGCTCCTACAATGAGCAGTTCTTC. The encoded protein is CASSLSLGSYNEQFF.

This clone was counted a few times. V is TRBV5-1 and J is TRBJ2-7; 7 nucleotides align to TRBD2. CDR1 is SGHRS and CDR2 is YFSETQ in the germline V gene. V lost 0 bases and J lost 0; bases outside the gene matches: 6. The CDR3 has 16 residues. CDR3 sequence reads: CASSLVFSGYSYEQYF. In nucleotides, the CDR3 is TGCGCCAGCAGCTTGGTATTTAGCGGGTACTCCTACGAGCAGTACTTC.

This clone has more than one count but fewer than ten. This chain joins TRBV20-1 and TRBJ1-1; D unclear. The germline CDR1 and CDR2 sequences are DFQATT and SNEGSKA (reference sequence). There are 11 residues in the CDR3. Trimming shortened V by 3 bases and J by 1 base, and 3 bases separated the two germline ends. In nucleotides, the CDR3 is TGCAGTGCTAGTAGGAACACTGAAGCTTTCTTT. Translating it yields CSASRNTEAFF.

In its sample, this clone was seen a few times. DNA of the CDR3: TGTGCCAGCAGCTTACTAGTTAGCGGGTTCTCCTACGAGCAGTACTTC. This translates into CASSLLVSGFSYEQYF. V usage is TRBV11-3 and J usage is TRBJ2-7; 7 nucleotides line up with TRBD2. CDR3 length: 16 amino acids. Losses at the gene ends were 2 bases for V and 0 bases for J; bases not matched to a gene: 7. Germline CDR1 reads SGHNT; CDR2 reads YENEEA.

The CDR3 bases are TGTGCCAGCAGTTGGGACAGGGGGCTTATAGGGGAAAAACTGTTTTTT. This sequence encodes CASSWDRGLIGEKLFF. This sequence joins TRBV2 and TRBJ1-4; 12 nucleotides agree with TRBD1. CDR1 and CDR2 (germline): SNHLY, FYNNEI. Trimming cost V 5 bases and J 8 bases; bases outside gene matches: 9. This CDR3 spans 16 amino acids.

V and J are TRBV7-3 and TRBJ2-1, with D perhaps matching TRBD2 (5 bases). Germline V gene sequence: CDR1 SGHTA, CDR2 FQGTGA. V was cut by 5 bases and J by 4 bases, with 9 bases left in between. CDR3 size: 13 residues. The CDR3 sequence: CASSQTRYNEQFF. CDR3 DNA: TGTGCCAGCAGCCAAACTAGGTACAATGAGCAGTTCTTC.

This clone was seen more than once but under ten times. The V and J genes are TRBV7-3 and TRBJ1-1; possibly TRBD1 for D (5 bases). Deletions cut 2 bases from V and 0 bases from J, with 16 bases between. The CDR3 spans 17 residues. Germline values: CDR1 SGHTA, CDR2 FQGTGA. The CDR3 loop reads CASSLGRGIPMNTEAFF. DNA of the CDR3: TGTGCCAGCAGCTTAGGACGGGGGATCCCCATGAACACTGAAGCTTTCTTT.

This chain uses TRBV10-3 with TRBJ2-3; D ambiguous. The CDR3 covers 12 residues. Deletions cut 6 bases from V and 0 bases from J, with 4 bases between. Germline values: CDR1 ENHRY, CDR2 SYGVKD. The CDR3 region has the DNA TGTGCCATCAGAGACAGCACAGATACGCAGTATTTT. It specifies CAIRDSTDTQYF.

This clone came up once. The chain joins TRBV5-1 to TRBJ2-7; 8 bases match TRBD1. Germline loops: CDR1 SGHRS, CDR2 YFSETQ. There are 14 residues in the CDR3. Trimming removed 0 bases from V and 4 bases from J; junction bases left unmatched: 3. This CDR3 reads CASSLGTGFYEQYF. Written as DNA, the CDR3 is TGCGCCAGCAGCTTGGGGACAGGGTTTTACGAGCAGTACTTC.

V usage is TRBV9 and J usage is TRBJ1-2; D unresolved. Deletions cut 0 bases from V and 1 base from J, with 10 bases between. CDR3 length: 15 amino acids. Per the germline V gene, CDR1 is SGDLS and CDR2 is YYNGEE. As DNA, the CDR3 is TGTGCCAGCAGCGTAGGGTCCGCGAATAACTATGGCTACACCTTC. Translated, it gives CASSVGSANNYGYTF.

This clone occurred a few times. This chain uses TRBV6-6 with TRBJ1-5; D is ambiguous. V dropped 6 bases and J dropped 4 bases, with 13 bases sitting between them. Germline CDR1 reads MNHNY; CDR2 reads SVGAGI (reference sequence). CDR3 size: 14 residues. Here the CDR3 reads CASSPDGINQPQHF. CDR3 nucleotide sequence: TGTGCCAGCAGCCCAGACGGAATAAATCAGCCCCAGCATTTT.

J is TRBJ2-3 and V is TRBV9; D remains unclear. Trimming took 0 bases from V and 2 from J, leaving 7 bases between them. The germline V gene has CDR1 SGDLS and CDR2 YYNGEE. The CDR3 length is 14 residues. CDR3 nucleotides: TGTGCCAGCAGCGTAGTCTCCGTCACAGATACGCAGTATTTT. Amino acid sequence: CASSVVSVTDTQYF.

The rearrangement links TRBV28 to TRBJ2-7, with D tentatively TRBD2 (6 bases). Germline CDR1 MDHEN, CDR2 SYDVKM. CDR3 length equals 21 residues. Trimming took off 0 bases at V and 0 bases at J, with 27 bases between the two ends. The CDR3: CASSLWWVAGPLEGSSYEQYF. CDR3 DNA sequence: TGTGCCAGCAGTTTATGGTGGGTTGCCGGTCCATTGGAGGGGAGCTCCTACGAGCAGTACTTC.

The rearrangement uses TRBV28 and TRBJ1-2; no clear D gene. There are 15 residues in the CDR3. V was pared by 1 base and J by 1 base, with 10 bases between. The germline CDR1 and CDR2 sequences are MDHEN and SYDVKM. CDR3 residues: CASSLFGRSNYGYTF. Here the CDR3 DNA reads TGTGCCAGCAGTTTATTCGGCAGGAGTAACTATGGCTACACCTTC.

This chain joins TRBV9 and TRBJ2-1, with D tentatively TRBD2 (5 bases). Germline CDR1 and CDR2: SGDLS and YYNGEE. The CDR3 runs to 14 residues. V lost 0 bases to trimming and J lost 5 bases, with 9 bases between them. CDR3 amino acids: CASSVGRANNEQFF. The CDR3 DNA sequence: TGTGCCAGCAGCGTAGGGCGGGCTAACAATGAGCAGTTCTTC.

This rearrangement joins TRBV30 to TRBJ1-5, with D possibly TRBD1 on 5 matching bases. The CDR3 contains 13 residues. The V gene's germline CDR1 is GTSNPN and CDR2 SVGIG (reference sequence). Trimming left V 2 bases short and J 2 bases short, with 7 bases between. CDR3 residues: CAWSQGGNQPQHF. The DNA for the CDR3 is TGTGCCTGGAGTCAGGGTGGCAATCAGCCCCAGCATTTT.

The V gene is TRBV7-9, the J gene TRBJ1-2; unclear D gene. Trimming took 5 bases from V and 4 from J, leaving 11 bases between them. In germline, CDR1 is SEHNR, CDR2 FQNEAQ (reference sequence). The CDR3 contains 13 residues. CDR3 amino acids: CASSKLGSYGYTF. The DNA of the CDR3 is TGTGCCAGCAGCAAACTAGGGAGCTATGGCTACACCTTC.

The sample holds a few counts of this clone. The rearrangement joins TRBV30 to TRBJ2-5, with a possible D match to TRBD1 (5 bases). This CDR3 is 12 amino acids long. Trimming left V 5 bases short and J 5 bases short, with 12 bases between. CDR1 GTSNPN and CDR2 SVGIG come from the germline V gene (reference sequence). CDR3 sequence (DNA): TGTGCCTGGGGGGCCTACGGGGAGACCCAGTACTTC. Translation: CAWGAYGETQYF.

This clone occurred a few times. The gene calls are TRBV19 and TRBJ2-5, with 11 bases fitting TRBD1. The CDR3 has 16 residues. Trimming at V came to 3 bases and at J to 5 bases, leaving 8 bases not matched to a gene. Germline CDR1 reads LNHDA; CDR2 reads SQIVND (reference sequence). For the CDR3, the DNA is TGTGCCAGTAGTATCGGGGGGACAGGGGGTGTGGAGACCCAGTACTTC. As protein: CASSIGGTGGVETQYF.

V and J are TRBV7-2 and TRBJ2-7; D is perhaps TRBD2 (6 bases). Germline loops: CDR1 SGHTA, CDR2 FQGNSA. The CDR3 runs to 15 residues. V lost 3 bases, J lost 0 bases, and 12 bases lay in between. CDR3 amino acids: CASSFLTGVSYEQYF. The DNA of the CDR3 is TGTGCCAGCAGCTTCCTGACGGGAGTCTCCTACGAGCAGTACTTC. The entire variable domain, with the rest obtained from reference TRBV7-2 and TRBJ2-7, is as follows: GAGVSQSPSNKVTEKGKDVELRCDPISGHTALYWYRQSLGQGLEFLIYFQGNSAPDKSGLPSDRFSAERTGGSVSTLTIQRTQQEDSAVYLCASSFLTGVSYEQYFGPGTRLTVT.

The chain combines TRBV11-3 with TRBJ2-3; 13 nucleotides line up with TRBD2. The germline V gene encodes CDR1 SGHNT and CDR2 YENEEA. This CDR3 has 15 amino acids. The V segment lost 5 bases and the J segment 4 bases; nucleotides outside the gene matches: 3. This chain's CDR3 is CASSLGLAGADTQYF. CDR3 DNA sequence: TGTGCCAGCAGCCTAGGACTAGCGGGAGCAGATACGCAGTATTTT.

The rearrangement uses TRBV7-2 and TRBJ2-5; D unresolved. V lost 2 bases and J lost 4, with 8 bases in between. Germline-derived CDR1 and CDR2 are SGHTA and FQGNSA. The CDR3 spans 13 residues. The chain's CDR3 is CASSLNSGETQYF. For the CDR3, the DNA is TGTGCCAGCAGCTTAAATTCCGGAGAGACCCAGTACTTC. Full variable domain (outside the CDR3, taken from reference TRBV7-2 and TRBJ2-5): GAGVSQSPSNKVTEKGKDVELRCDPISGHTALYWYRQSLGQGLEFLIYFQGNSAPDKSGLPSDRFSAERTGGSVSTLTIQRTQQEDSAVYLCASSLNSGETQYFGPGTRLLVL.

The J gene is TRBJ2-3, the V gene TRBV10-3; 12 bases are a match to TRBD2. In germline, CDR1 is ENHRY, CDR2 SYGVKD. J gave up 6 bases and V 0 bases, and 4 bases lay outside the gene matches. The CDR3 covers 16 residues. In nucleotides, the CDR3 is TGTGCCATCAGTGAGTCGACTAGCGGGAGTTTGGATACGCAGTATTTT. Its protein product is CAISESTSGSLDTQYF.

The gene calls are TRBV6-1 and TRBJ2-1; 16 nucleotides align to TRBD2. CDR1 and CDR2 from the germline V gene are MNHNS and SASEGT. The CDR3 loop spans 17 amino acids. Unmatched junction bases numbered 7, after V lost 4 bases and J lost 7 bases. The CDR3 sequence is CASSVPGLAGGGNEQFF. The CDR3 DNA reads as TGTGCCAGCAGTGTCCCGGGACTAGCGGGAGGGGGAAATGAGCAGTTCTTC.

In the case of this clone: Other DNA variants within this sample encode the same CDR3. The J gene is TRBJ2-1, the V gene TRBV10-3, with D maybe TRBD1 (6 bases). The germline V gene has CDR1 ENHRY and CDR2 SYGVKD. V lost 0 bases and J 15 bases, leaving 18 bases between the germline ends. The length of the CDR3 is 14 residues. The CDR3 protein is CAISESGLDPRGFF. CDR3 sequence (DNA): TGTGCCATCAGTGAGTCAGGGCTAGATCCCAGGGGGTTCTTC.

CDR3 region: CASSGGTGMGGYTF. The CDR3 bases are TGTGCCAGCAGTGGAGGGACAGGAATGGGTGGCTACACCTTC. The gene calls are TRBV6-5 and TRBJ1-2, with 8 bases lining up with TRBD1. Germline trimming cut 5 bases from V and 7 bases from J; bases unmatched to any gene: 9. The CDR3 runs to 14 residues. Germline assignment: CDR1 MNHEY and CDR2 SVGAGI.